This TCR beta chain derives from a study of identifying expanded T cells in peripheral blood. Broader study findings: Differentially abundant clones: about 1.3 between replicates, 16.4 at about 13 days, approximately 18 at four. Variance in clone template counts between approximately 2-week samples significantly increased with total template count across all healthy donors.

During the collection period, no donor immune events like infections were recorded. Germline-derived CDR1 and CDR2 are MNHEY and SVGAGI. Trimming left V 2 bases short and J 7 bases short, with 11 bases between. This CDR3 spans 13 amino acids. Repertoires were generated with immunoSEQ multiplex PCR, while TCRdb's copy carries only in-frame clones and drops some. Of about 94,000 clones listed, roughly 87% are singletons. Note on this clone: Its antigen remains unidentified.

The receptor was derived from a person aged 18 to 70 in good health. V usage is TRBV6-5 and J usage is TRBJ2-5; D remains ambiguous. The sequenced material came from blood. CDR3 sequence (DNA): TGTGCCAGCAGTTACGGGGTGCTGGGGACCCAGTACTTC. Translation gives CASSYGVLGTQYF.